The 27 T cell receptor beta chains listed next were all sequenced from one sample in a study of T-cell reconstitution after alpha-beta-depleted transplantation in children. Molecular barcoding with unique molecular identifiers was used for the TCRbeta library. TCRdb independently ran MiXCR on the PCR reads; one entry per CDR3 protein. The table lists around 800,000 distinct CDR3 sequences, about 15% of them singletons. This specimen consisted of PBMCs, mostly from graft donor cells, obtained 360 days after TCRalphabeta/CD19-depleted stem cell transplant. Every receptor here comes from a male patient aged 10 to 17 who had a stem cell transplant for acute lymphoblastic leukemia, so the T cells may come from the graft donor.

This clonotype turned up a few times. The chain couples TRBV27 to TRBJ2-3, with TRBD2 matching over 7 bases. In germline, CDR1 is MNHEY, CDR2 SMNVEV (reference sequence). V lost 4 bases to trimming and J lost 4 bases; unmatched junction nucleotides: 14. The CDR3 runs 17 residues. As DNA, the CDR3 is TGTGCCAGCAGTTCTGTAGCGGGTCCACTAGCCGCAGATACGCAGTATTTT. It encodes CASSSVAGPLAADTQYF.

This clonotype showed up many times. This chain connects TRBV24-1 to TRBJ2-3; TRBD2 is a possible D gene (7 bases). Between the trimmed V and J ends, which lost 10 bases and 0 bases, there was a span of 19 bases. The CDR3 has 16 residues. CDR1 KGHDR and CDR2 SFDVKD come from the germline V gene. The CDR3 is CATSVRGATSTDTQYF. The CDR3 nucleotides read TGTGCCACTTCTGTACGGGGGGCAACTAGCACAGATACGCAGTATTTT.

This clonotype occurred many times. The chain uses TRBV7-8 and TRBJ2-5, with 12 bases identical to TRBD2. V lost 1 base and J lost 4; bases outside the gene matches: 7. The CDR3 has 17 amino acids. The germline V gene encodes CDR1 SGHVS and CDR2 FQNEAQ. The CDR3 sequence is CASSLERLAGVVETQYF. CDR3 sequence (DNA): TGTGCCAGCAGCTTAGAGAGACTAGCGGGAGTAGTAGAGACCCAGTACTTC.

The chain links TRBV12-3 or TRBV12-4 to TRBJ2-1; 9 bases match TRBD1. Trimming took 5 bases from V and 4 from J; bases not matched to a gene: 3. The CDR3 consists of 14 residues. This chain's CDR3 is CASSPTGGYNEQFF. The CDR3 DNA is TGTGCCAGCAGTCCGACAGGGGGGTACAATGAGCAGTTCTTC.

This clonotype was seen more than once but under ten times. The J gene is TRBJ2-2, the V gene TRBV2, with D possibly being TRBD2 (7 bases). The V end was cut by 8 bases, the J end by 4 bases, with 17 bases between. Germline CDR1 reads SNHLY; CDR2 reads FYNNEI. CDR3 length: 15 amino acids. The CDR3 nucleotides are TGTGCCAGCTACAGGGAGGGGAGAGGCACCGGGGAGCTGTTTTTT. This encodes CASYREGRGTGELFF.

This clonotype was counted between two and nine times. The V gene is TRBV5-1, the J gene TRBJ2-6, with 7 bases lining up with TRBD1. With V trimmed by 3 bases and J by 9 bases, 15 bases remained unmatched. The CDR3 covers 17 residues. Germline lookup yields CDR1 SGHRS and CDR2 YFSETQ. The CDR3 nucleotides read TGCGCCAGCAGCTCCCGACCGACCGGGACAGATGGCAACGTCCTGACTTTC. Amino acids: CASSSRPTGTDGNVLTF. The complete variable domain, with remaining parts taken from reference TRBV5-1 and TRBJ2-6, reads KAGVTQTPRYLIKTRGQQVTLSCSPISGHRSVSWYQQTPGQGLQFLFEYFSETQRNKGNFPGRFSGRQFSNSRSEMNVSTLELGDSALYLCASSSRPTGTDGNVLTFGAGSRLTVL.

CDR3 DNA: TGTGCCAGCAGCCCGACAGGGGGCGGGAATGGCTACACCTTC. Translating it yields CASSPTGGGNGYTF. The J gene is TRBJ1-2, the V gene TRBV12-3 or TRBV12-4; 10 bases are shared with TRBD1. V lost 6 bases to trimming and J lost 6 bases; unmatched junction nucleotides: 7. The CDR3 contains 14 residues.

The chain recombines TRBV7-9 with TRBJ2-3; 8 bases align to TRBD1. The germline V gene encodes CDR1 SEHNR and CDR2 FQNEAQ (reference sequence). The CDR3 totals 15 residues. With 8 bases clipped from V and 3 bases from J, the junction kept 10 bases outside the gene matches. The CDR3 sequence: CASGRTGKTTDTQYF. The CDR3 nucleotides are TGTGCCAGCGGACGGACAGGGAAGACGACAGATACGCAGTATTTT.

This clonotype was detected a few times. This chain uses TRBV15 with TRBJ2-7, with 7 bases fitting TRBD2. V dropped 1 base and J dropped 6; count of bases not matched to a gene: 6. This CDR3 is 14 amino acids long. Germline V gene lookup returns CDR1 LNHNV and CDR2 YYDKDF (reference sequence). The chain's CDR3 is CATSRAAGVFEQYF. CDR3 coding DNA: TGTGCCACCAGCAGAGCGGCGGGAGTCTTCGAGCAGTACTTC.

The rearrangement links TRBV5-1 to TRBJ2-7; D unresolved. In germline, CDR1 is SGHRS, CDR2 YFSETQ. Trimming cost V 6 bases and J 3 bases, with 13 bases left between them. This CDR3 spans 13 amino acids. DNA of the CDR3: TGCGCCAGCACGTCCACTCTCGGCTACGAGCAGTACTTC. It encodes CASTSTLGYEQYF.

This clonotype was counted only a few times. The chain is built from TRBV6-2 or TRBV6-3 and TRBJ2-7; 7 nucleotides match TRBD2. Per germline, CDR1 MNHEY and CDR2 SVGEGT. This CDR3 contains 13 residues. Losses at the gene ends were 6 bases for V and 4 bases for J; bases not matched to a gene: 6. The CDR3 reads CASRSASGYEQYF. The CDR3 DNA reads as TGTGCCAGCAGATCAGCTAGCGGATACGAGCAGTACTTC.

This clonotype was counted a few times. The V gene is TRBV5-4, the J gene TRBJ2-3; 9 bases align to TRBD2. This CDR3 spans 17 amino acids. With 1 base clipped from V and 3 bases from J, the junction kept 9 bases outside the gene matches. Germline loops: CDR1 SGHNT, CDR2 YYREEE (reference sequence). CDR3 residues: CASSLLALAGSTDTQYF. In DNA form, the CDR3 reads TGTGCCAGCAGCTTGTTGGCTCTAGCGGGATCTACAGATACGCAGTATTTT.

The rearrangement links TRBV10-2 to TRBJ1-5; D is perhaps TRBD1 (5 bases). This CDR3 has 15 residues. The V and J ends lost 7 bases and 4 bases respectively, with 17 bases between them. Germline V gene data show CDR1 as WSHSY and CDR2 as SAAADI. The CDR3 reads CASTEGPEKNQPQHF. CDR3 DNA: TGCGCCAGCACCGAGGGACCGGAGAAAAATCAGCCCCAGCATTTT.

V gene TRBV4-1 combines with J gene TRBJ2-7; 7 nucleotides line up with TRBD2. Germline V gene lookup returns CDR1 MGHRA and CDR2 YSYEKL. The trim removed 2 bases at V and 3 bases at J, leaving 7 bases unmatched. The CDR3 runs to 15 residues. Here the CDR3 DNA reads TGCGCCAGCAGCCAACGGGAGCGGGAAGGCTACGAGCAGTACTTC. This codes for CASSQREREGYEQYF.

A few counts support this clonotype. A junction boundary mismatches the germline segment, possibly from a read error. The V call is TRBV4-1, the J call TRBJ2-7; 10 bases align to TRBD1. Germline V gene data show CDR1 as MGHRA and CDR2 as YSYEKL. The CDR3 covers 16 residues. CDR3 in amino acids: CASSQLIRDRGYGQYF. Written as DNA, the CDR3 is TGCGCCAGCAGCCAGCTGATCCGGGACAGGGGTTACGGGCAGTACTTC.

This clonotype was detected a few times. The chain combines TRBV3-1 with TRBJ1-1, with D unresolved. The CDR3 length is 12 residues. The V and J ends lost 0 bases and 8 bases respectively, with 7 bases between them. Germline V lookup: CDR1 LGHDT, CDR2 YNNKEL (reference sequence). As DNA, the CDR3 is TGTGCCAGCAGCCAAGAAGGCAGGGAAGCTTTCTTT. It is translated as CASSQEGREAFF.

This clonotype was found many times. The V gene is TRBV9, the J gene TRBJ2-1, with TRBD2 identical over 8 bases. With 3 bases clipped from V and 6 bases from J, the junction kept 14 bases outside the gene matches. This CDR3 spans 17 amino acids. CDR1 and CDR2 (germline): SGDLS, YYNGEE. DNA for the CDR3: TGTGCCAGCAGCGGTGAACTGACGGGGGGGTTCGGCAATGAGCAGTTCTTC. It is translated as CASSGELTGGFGNEQFF.

The chain links TRBV20-1 to TRBJ2-7; a possible D gene is TRBD2 (5 bases). V lost 3 bases, J lost 5 bases, and 17 bases lay in between. This CDR3 has 14 residues. Germline loops: CDR1 DFQATT, CDR2 SNEGSKA (reference sequence). CDR3 bases: TGCAGTGCTAGTTCTCCCACTAGAGAGAACGAGCAGTACTTC. Translation gives CSASSPTRENEQYF.

The chain has TRBV13 and TRBJ1-2, with a tentative D call TRBD1 (6 bases). This CDR3 is built from 15 residues. V dropped 6 bases and J dropped 2 bases, with 16 bases sitting between them. The V gene's germline CDR1 is PRHDT and CDR2 FYEKMQ (reference sequence). In nucleotides, the CDR3 is TGTGCCAGCAGTTCAAGGGGGTTTCCGAACTATGGCTACACCTTC. Translating gives CASSSRGFPNYGYTF.

In its sample, this clonotype was seen a few times. This chain joins TRBV11-1 and TRBJ2-6; tentatively, D is TRBD1 (5 bases). Trimming left V 5 bases short and J 2 bases short, with 19 bases between. The CDR3 runs 18 residues. CDR1 SGHAT and CDR2 FQDESV come from the germline V gene (reference sequence). The CDR3 sequence: CASSPRTRMKAGANVLTF. The CDR3 region has the DNA TGTGCCAGCAGCCCCCGGACAAGGATGAAGGCTGGGGCCAACGTCCTGACTTTC.

V gene TRBV20-1 combines with J gene TRBJ1-2; 8 nucleotides align to TRBD1. CDR3 length equals 13 residues. Germline CDR1 is DFQATT and CDR2 is SNEGSKA (reference sequence). V lost 0 bases, J lost 7 bases, and 4 bases stayed unmatched. This CDR3 reads CSARDQGARGYTF. In nucleotides, the CDR3 is TGCAGTGCTAGAGATCAGGGGGCGCGTGGCTACACCTTC.

This chain joins TRBV12-3 or TRBV12-4 and TRBJ1-4, with TRBD1 identical over 8 bases. This CDR3 is 14 amino acids long. V trimming: 0 bases; J trimming: 8 bases; junction bases outside the gene matches: 2. The CDR3: CASSLAGQEEKLFF. The DNA of the CDR3 is TGTGCCAGCAGTTTAGCGGGACAGGAAGAAAAACTGTTTTTT.

The chain joins TRBV5-1 to TRBJ2-7; 8 bases map to TRBD1. J lost 3 bases, V lost 7 bases, and 6 bases had no gene match. CDR1 and CDR2 (germline): SGHRS, YFSETQ. The CDR3 extends over 13 amino acids. The DNA of the CDR3 is TGCGCCAGCGCCCTCACAGGGGGCTACGAGCAGTACTTC. Translation gives CASALTGGYEQYF. Based on the CDR3 plus reference TRBV5-1 and TRBJ2-7, the full variable domain is KAGVTQTPRYLIKTRGQQVTLSCSPISGHRSVSWYQQTPGQGLQFLFEYFSETQRNKGNFPGRFSGRQFSNSRSEMNVSTLELGDSALYLCASALTGGYEQYFGPGTRLTVT.

This clonotype showed up just a few times. The genes are TRBV6-1 and TRBJ1-4, with 9 bases lining up with TRBD1. The V and J ends lost 4 bases and 5 bases, in that order; junction bases with no gene match: 5. This CDR3 has 15 amino acids. Germline loops: CDR1 MNHNS, CDR2 SASEGT. CDR3 region: CASSGYRGLNEKLFF. DNA for the CDR3: TGTGCCAGCAGTGGGTACAGGGGGCTGAATGAAAAACTGTTTTTT.

The chain couples TRBV30 to TRBJ2-7, with 11 nucleotides matching TRBD1. The ends lost 8 bases at V and 6 bases at J; junction bases unmatched: 6. CDR1 and CDR2 (germline): GTSNPN, SVGIG (reference sequence). The CDR3 has 12 residues. Here the CDR3 reads CAVGQGDLEQYF. The CDR3 nucleotides are TGTGCCGTGGGACAGGGGGACCTCGAGCAGTACTTC.

The V and J genes are TRBV12-3 or TRBV12-4 and TRBJ2-1; a possible D gene is TRBD1 (6 bases). The CDR3 spans 15 residues. Trimming took off 5 bases at V and 7 bases at J, with 18 bases between the two ends. CDR3 sequence: CASSLFRGRSNEQFF. CDR3 DNA: TGTGCCAGCAGTCTATTCAGGGGTCGCTCTAATGAGCAGTTCTTC.

This clonotype was counted only a few times. The chain joins TRBV5-1 to TRBJ2-6; D not resolved. CDR3 length equals 14 residues. V lost 7 bases and J lost 3, with 11 bases in between. The germline gives CDR1 SGHRS, CDR2 YFSETQ. As DNA, the CDR3 is TGCGCCAGCCCTTTTGAGAATGGGGCCAACGTCCTGACTTTC. Translating it yields CASPFENGANVLTF.